This is a list of T cell receptor beta chains from one sample in a study of blood T cell repertoires in COVID-19. Here immunoSEQ multiplex PCR was the method, and the copy in TCRdb shows in-frame clones only, minus some. Found here are approximately 280,000 clones, 75% to 95% of them singletons; the top ten hold about 6.8%. Material for sequencing was peripheral blood. The receptors come from a woman aged 30 to 39 with COVID-19, enrolled during active disease. CDR3s leave out the opening cysteine and the closing phenylalanine or tryptophan.

j_call	v_call	cdr3_aa
TRBJ1-2	TRBV27	ASRDRGSNYGYT
TRBJ2-3	TRBV7-9	ASSPQDTQY
TRBJ2-7	TRBV5-1	ASSLRGQGAYEQY
TRBJ2-7	TRBV30	AWSVRSGGQGEFYEQY
TRBJ1-1	TRBV5-4	ASSPRGNTEAF
TRBJ2-2	TRBV9	ASSGIGGGELF
TRBJ2-5	TRBV6-2/TRBV6-3	ASRPPGEGRETQY
TRBJ2-7	TRBV5-5	ASSSYLGTGYEQY
TRBJ2-7	TRBV5-1	ASSLSATSGYREQY
TRBJ1-3	TRBV6-6	AAGRVGNTIY
TRBJ2-7	TRBV28	ASRERVSHYEQY
TRBJ1-1	TRBV5-8	ASSLSRPEGAF
TRBJ1-5	TRBV24-1	ATSEAGVGPQH
TRBJ2-3	TRBV5-8	ASSLEAPPDTQY
TRBJ2-7	TRBV7-2	ASSLAGQGVYEQY
TRBJ2-7	TRBV6-1	ASSDLDEQY
TRBJ2-5	TRBV5-4	ASSPGGQRETQY
TRBJ1-1	TRBV28	ASSLTPGQGNTEAF
TRBJ1-2	TRBV6-5	ASSYSGQGRGYT
TRBJ2-2	TRBV3-1/TRBV3-2	ASSLSGGAGELF
TRBJ2-4	TRBV6-6	ASSPLGEGLAKNIQY
TRBJ1-1	TRBV28	ASRTGGRYTEAF
TRBJ2-1	TRBV28	ASSGTSPNNEQF
TRBJ1-2	TRBV19	ASSQGGLDGYT
TRBJ1-2	TRBV15	ATSRGAGEGYT
TRBJ2-7	TRBV5-4	ASSVVGGGRYEQY
TRBJ1-1	TRBV28	ASSLYTGRNTEAF
TRBJ2-3	TRBV6-5	ASSGGLAADTQY
TRBJ2-7	TRBV4-1	ASSPRLVESSYEQY
TRBJ1-2	TRBV2	ASSYRDGYT
TRBJ1-1	TRBV12-5	ASGPTQNTEAF
TRBJ2-7	TRBV4-1	ASSQVYPGGDEQY
TRBJ1-4	TRBV4-3	ASSQDSPAGGEKLF
TRBJ1-1	TRBV7-3	ASSSRTGNEAF
TRBJ2-7	TRBV19	ASSRAAQEGEQY
TRBJ1-1	TRBV11-3	ASSSQTSTEAF
TRBJ2-1	TRBV27	ASRLKPGQGIYEQF
TRBJ1-1	TRBV7-9	ASSLAGEISEAF
TRBJ1-5	TRBV2	ASTWTGDRNQPQH
TRBJ2-5	TRBV10-2	ASSEDIGGGTQY
TRBJ1-2	TRBV6-6	ASSRGRGRSSSGYT
TRBJ2-1	TRBV6-6	ASSYAGASYNEQF
TRBJ1-6	TRBV9	ASSATGTGVSPLH
TRBJ2-7	TRBV5-1	ASSPIEVGVDEQY
TRBJ1-5	TRBV5-5	ASSGGSGAQPQH